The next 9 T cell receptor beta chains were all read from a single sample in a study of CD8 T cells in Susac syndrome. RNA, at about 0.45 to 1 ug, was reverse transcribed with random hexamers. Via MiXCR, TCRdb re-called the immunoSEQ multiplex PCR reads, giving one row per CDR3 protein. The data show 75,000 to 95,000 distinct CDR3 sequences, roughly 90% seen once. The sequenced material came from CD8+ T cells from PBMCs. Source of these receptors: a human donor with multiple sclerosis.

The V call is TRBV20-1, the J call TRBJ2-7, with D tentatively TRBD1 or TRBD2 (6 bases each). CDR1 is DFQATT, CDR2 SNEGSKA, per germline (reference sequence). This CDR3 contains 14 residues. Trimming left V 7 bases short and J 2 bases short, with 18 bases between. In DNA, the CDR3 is TGCAGTGGTAGCTCGGGGGCCAACCCCTACGAGCAGTACTTC. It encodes CSGSSGANPYEQYF.

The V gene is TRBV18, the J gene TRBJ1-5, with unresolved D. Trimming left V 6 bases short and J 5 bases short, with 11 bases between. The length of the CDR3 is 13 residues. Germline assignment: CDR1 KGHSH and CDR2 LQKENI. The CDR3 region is CASSAISHQPQHF. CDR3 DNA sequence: TGTGCCAGCTCCGCGATCTCCCATCAGCCCCAGCATTTT.

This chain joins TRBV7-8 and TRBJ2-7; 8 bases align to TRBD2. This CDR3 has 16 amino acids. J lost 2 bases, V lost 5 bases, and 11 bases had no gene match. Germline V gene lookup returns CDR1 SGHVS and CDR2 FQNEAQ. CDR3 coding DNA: TGTGCCAGCAGCGGCAAGGCGGGGGGCCAGACCTACGAGCAGTACTTC. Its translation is CASSGKAGGQTYEQYF.

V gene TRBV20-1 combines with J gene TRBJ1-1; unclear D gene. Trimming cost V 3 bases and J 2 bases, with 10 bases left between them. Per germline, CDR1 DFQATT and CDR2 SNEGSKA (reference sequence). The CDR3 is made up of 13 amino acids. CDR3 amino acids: CSASRIRNTEAFF. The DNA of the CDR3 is TGCAGTGCTAGTAGGATTAGAAACACTGAAGCTTTCTTT.

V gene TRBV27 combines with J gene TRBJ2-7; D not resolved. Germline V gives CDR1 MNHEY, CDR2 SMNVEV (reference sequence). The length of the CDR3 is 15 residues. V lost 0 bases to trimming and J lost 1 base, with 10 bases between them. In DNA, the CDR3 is TGTGCCAGCAGTTTATCGGACGAATATTCCTACGAGCAGTACTTC. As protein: CASSLSDEYSYEQYF.

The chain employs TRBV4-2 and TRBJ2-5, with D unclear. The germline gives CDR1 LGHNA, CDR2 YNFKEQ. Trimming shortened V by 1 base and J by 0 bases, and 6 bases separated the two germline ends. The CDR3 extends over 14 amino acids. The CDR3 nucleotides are TGTGCCAGCAGCCAAGCACAGAACCAAGAGACCCAGTACTTC. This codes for CASSQAQNQETQYF.

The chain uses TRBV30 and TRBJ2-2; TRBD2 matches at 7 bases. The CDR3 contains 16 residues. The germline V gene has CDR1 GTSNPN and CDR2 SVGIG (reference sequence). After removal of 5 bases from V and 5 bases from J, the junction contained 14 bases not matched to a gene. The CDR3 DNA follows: TGTGCCTGGGGGCACCGGGGGGAAATGACGACCGGGGAGCTGTTTTTT. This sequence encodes CAWGHRGEMTTGELFF. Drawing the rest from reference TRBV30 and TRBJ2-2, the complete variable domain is SQTIHQWPATLVQPVGSPLSLECTVEGTSNPNLYWYRQAAGRGLQLLFYSVGIGQISSEVPQNLSASRPQDRQFILSSKKLLLSDSGFYLCAWGHRGEMTTGELFFGEGSRLTVL.

The CDR3: CASSSRLGDRGYEQYF. As DNA, the CDR3 is TGTGCCAGCAGCTCCAGGCTTGGGGACAGGGGGTACGAGCAGTACTTC. The V and J genes are TRBV11-2 and TRBJ2-7, with 11 bases lining up with TRBD1. Per the germline V gene, CDR1 is SGHAT and CDR2 is FQNNGV. CDR3 size: 16 residues. After removal of 4 bases from V and 4 bases from J, the junction contained 9 bases not matched to a gene.

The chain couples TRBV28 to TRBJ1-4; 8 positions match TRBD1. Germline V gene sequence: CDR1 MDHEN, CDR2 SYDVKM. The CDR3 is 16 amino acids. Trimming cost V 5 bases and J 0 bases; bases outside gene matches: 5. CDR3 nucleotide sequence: TGTGCCAGCAGTCAGGGGGCGTCGGCAACTAATGAAAAACTGTTTTTT. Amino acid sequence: CASSQGASATNEKLFF.